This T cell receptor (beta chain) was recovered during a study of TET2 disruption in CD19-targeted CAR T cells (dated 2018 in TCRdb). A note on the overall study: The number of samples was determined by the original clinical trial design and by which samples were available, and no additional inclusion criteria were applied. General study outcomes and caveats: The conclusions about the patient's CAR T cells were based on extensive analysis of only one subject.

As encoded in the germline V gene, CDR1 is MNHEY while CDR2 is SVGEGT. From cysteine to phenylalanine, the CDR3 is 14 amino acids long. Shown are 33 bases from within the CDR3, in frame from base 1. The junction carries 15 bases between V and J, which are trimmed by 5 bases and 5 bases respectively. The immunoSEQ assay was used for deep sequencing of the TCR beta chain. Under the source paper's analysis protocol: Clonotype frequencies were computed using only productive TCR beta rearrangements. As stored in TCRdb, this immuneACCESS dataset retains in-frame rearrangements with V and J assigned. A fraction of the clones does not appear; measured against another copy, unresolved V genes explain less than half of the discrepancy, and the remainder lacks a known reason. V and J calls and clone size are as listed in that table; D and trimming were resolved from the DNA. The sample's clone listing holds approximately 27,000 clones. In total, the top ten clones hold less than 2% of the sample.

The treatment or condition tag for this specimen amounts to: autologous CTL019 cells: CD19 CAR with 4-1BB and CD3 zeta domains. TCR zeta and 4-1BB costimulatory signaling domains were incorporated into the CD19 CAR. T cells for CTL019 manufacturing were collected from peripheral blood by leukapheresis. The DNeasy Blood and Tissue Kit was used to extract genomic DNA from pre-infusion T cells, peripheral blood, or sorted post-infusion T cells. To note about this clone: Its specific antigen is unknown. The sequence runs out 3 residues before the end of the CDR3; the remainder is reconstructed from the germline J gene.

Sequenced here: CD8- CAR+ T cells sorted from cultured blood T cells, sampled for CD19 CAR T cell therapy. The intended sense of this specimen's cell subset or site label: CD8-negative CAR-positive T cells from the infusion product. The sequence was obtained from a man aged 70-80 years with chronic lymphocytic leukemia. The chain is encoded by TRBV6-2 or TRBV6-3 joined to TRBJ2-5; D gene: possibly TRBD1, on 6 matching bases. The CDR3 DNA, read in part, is TGTGCCAGCAGTGTGCAGGGGTTTGCTGAGACC. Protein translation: CASSVQGFAET. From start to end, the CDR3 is CASSVQGFAETQYF.